A single sample gave rise to the 23 T cell receptor beta chains below, sequenced in a study of technical replicates of blood from a few donors. The data were produced by immunoSEQ multiplex PCR, yet TCRdb's version contains in-frame clones alone and is incomplete. The data contain more than 45,000 clones, approximately 94% of them singletons. The sample consisted of PBMCs. These receptor sequences come from a human donor in good health. Some clones in this sample may be carry-over from other donors' samples.

The rearrangement links TRBV5-1 to TRBJ1-1; the D is unclear. The CDR3 spans 13 residues. CDR1 and CDR2 from the germline V gene are SGHRS and YFSETQ. With 4 bases removed from V and 1 base from J, the gap between germline ends came to 8 bases. CDR3 amino acids: CASSLLKNTEAFF. The CDR3 coding sequence is TGCGCCAGCAGCCTATTAAAGAACACTGAAGCTTTCTTT.

V gene TRBV2 combines with J gene TRBJ1-1; D not certain. The V end was cut by 7 bases, the J end by 0 bases, with 9 bases between. In germline, CDR1 is SNHLY, CDR2 FYNNEI. CDR3 length equals 13 residues. CDR3 bases: TGTGCCAGCATGGGCCAGATGAACACTGAAGCTTTCTTT. As protein: CASMGQMNTEAFF.

The V call is TRBV7-8, the J call TRBJ2-5; TRBD2 agrees at 7 bases. Per germline, CDR1 SGHVS and CDR2 FQNEAQ. The CDR3 loop spans 15 amino acids. The V gene end was trimmed by 4 bases and the J gene end by 2 bases; junction bases not matched to a gene: 7. This chain's CDR3 is CASSSERGEQETQYF. As DNA, the CDR3 is TGTGCCAGCAGCTCAGAGCGGGGAGAACAAGAGACCCAGTACTTC.

V and J are TRBV5-1 and TRBJ2-3; the D is unclear. This CDR3 has 15 residues. Trimming cost V 0 bases and J 5 bases, with 13 bases left between them. From germline, CDR1 is SGHRS and CDR2 YFSETQ. The CDR3: CASSLAGQTLDTQYF. The DNA for the CDR3 is TGCGCCAGCAGCTTGGCTGGCCAAACCCTAGATACGCAGTATTTT.

The CDR3 region has the DNA TGTGCCTGGAGTACCGGGACAGGGTTCGAAAAACTGTTTTTT. Amino acid sequence: CAWSTGTGFEKLFF. The chain combines TRBV30 with TRBJ1-4, with 9 nucleotides matching TRBD1. The J segment lost 8 bases and the V segment lost 2 bases, leaving 6 bases of the junction unmatched. This CDR3 is 14 amino acids long. CDR1 is GTSNPN and CDR2 is SVGIG in the germline V gene (reference sequence). The full variable domain, with the rest looked up from reference TRBV30 and TRBJ1-4, is SQTIHQWPATLVQPVGSPLSLECTVEGTSNPNLYWYRQAAGRGLQLLFYSVGIGQISSEVPQNLSASRPQDRQFILSSKKLLLSDSGFYLCAWSTGTGFEKLFFGSGTQLSVL.

This chain joins TRBV11-1 and TRBJ2-7; D possibly corresponds to TRBD1 (6 bases). CDR1 is SGHAT and CDR2 is FQDESV in the germline V gene (reference sequence). V lost 1 base and J 0 bases, leaving 10 bases between the germline ends. CDR3 length: 15 residues. In DNA, the CDR3 is TGTGCCAGCAGCTTAGGGTCAGGGGCCTCCTACGAGCAGTACTTC. Translated: CASSLGSGASYEQYF.

The chain employs TRBV7-8 and TRBJ1-1, with a weak D call TRBD1 (5 bases). CDR3 length equals 15 residues. V lost 5 bases, J lost 1 base, and 14 bases lay in between. Germline V gene sequence: CDR1 SGHVS, CDR2 FQNEAQ. In nucleotides, the CDR3 is TGTGCCAGCAGCCGCCGGGGGGACCGGAACACTGAAGCTTTCTTT. Protein product: CASSRRGDRNTEAFF. Combining the CDR3 with reference TRBV7-8 and TRBJ1-1 gives the whole variable domain GAGVSQSPRYKVAKRGQDVALRCDPISGHVSLFWYQQALGQGPEFLTYFQNEAQLDKSGLPSDRFFAERPEGSVSTLKIQRTQQEDSAVYLCASSRRGDRNTEAFFGQGTRLTVV.

The chain links TRBV10-3 to TRBJ1-4; TRBD1 matches at 7 bases. The CDR3 has 15 amino acids. Germline V gene sequence: CDR1 ENHRY, CDR2 SYGVKD. V was pared by 0 bases and J by 8 bases, with 6 bases of the junction left unmatched. CDR3 sequence reads: CAISESRGTAEKLFF. The CDR3 DNA is TGTGCCATCAGTGAGTCGAGGGGGACAGCAGAAAAACTGTTTTTT.

V gene TRBV7-3 combines with J gene TRBJ2-5, with D perhaps TRBD1 (5 bases). Per the germline V gene, CDR1 is SGHTA and CDR2 is FQGTGA. There are 13 residues in the CDR3. V lost 4 bases to trimming and J lost 2 bases, with 8 bases between them. This chain's CDR3 is CASSSQGQETQYF. The CDR3 DNA follows: TGTGCCAGCAGCTCTCAGGGACAAGAGACCCAGTACTTC.

CDR3 sequence reads: CASSLISTEAFF. The CDR3 coding sequence is TGTGCCAGCAGTTTAATCAGCACTGAAGCTTTCTTT. The chain carries TRBV7-9 and TRBJ1-1; unclear D gene. CDR1 is SEHNR, CDR2 FQNEAQ, per germline (reference sequence). There are 12 residues in the CDR3. The V gene lost 6 bases and the J gene lost 4 bases, with 9 bases spanning the gap.

This clone has just a few counts. The V and J genes are TRBV4-2 and TRBJ2-2; no clear D gene. V gave up 0 bases and J gave up 6 bases, with 11 bases separating them. Germline V gene sequence: CDR1 LGHNA, CDR2 YNFKEQ. The CDR3 consists of 15 residues. The CDR3 is CASSQEIGEPGELFF. The DNA of the CDR3 is TGTGCCAGCAGCCAAGAGATCGGAGAACCCGGGGAGCTGTTTTTT.

This sequence joins TRBV11-3 and TRBJ1-5, with a tentative D call TRBD1 (5 bases). The CDR3 is 14 residues long. V was cut by 5 bases and J by 1 base, with 9 bases left in between. Germline V gene sequence: CDR1 SGHNT, CDR2 YENEEA. CDR3 loop: CASSVDSSNQPQHF. Here the CDR3 DNA reads TGTGCCAGCAGCGTCGACAGCAGCAATCAGCCCCAGCATTTT.

V gene TRBV7-9 combines with J gene TRBJ1-2; D unclear. In germline, CDR1 is SEHNR, CDR2 FQNEAQ (reference sequence). Between the trimmed V and J ends, which lost 3 bases and 7 bases, there was a span of 15 bases. The CDR3 is made up of 14 amino acids. The CDR3 sequence is CASSFSGSAAGYTF. CDR3 in DNA: TGTGCCAGCAGCTTCTCGGGGTCGGCCGCTGGCTACACCTTC.

The rearrangement links TRBV11-3 to TRBJ2-7; D is possibly TRBD1 (6 bases). Trimming left V 5 bases short and J 0 bases short, with 11 bases between. Germline CDR1 SGHNT, CDR2 YENEEA. There are 14 residues in the CDR3. CDR3 in DNA: TGTGCCAGCAGCCGAGGACAGAGCTCCTACGAGCAGTACTTC. It encodes CASSRGQSSYEQYF.

This chain links TRBV7-6 with TRBJ1-2, with D uncertain. V shed 5 bases and J shed 2 bases, with 9 bases lying between them. CDR1 and CDR2 from the germline V gene are SGHVS and FNYEAQ. The CDR3 extends over 13 amino acids. DNA for the CDR3: TGTGCCAGCAGCCCCTCCGGGAACTATGGCTACACCTTC. Translating gives CASSPSGNYGYTF.

The V call is TRBV2, the J call TRBJ1-2; 9 bases align to TRBD1. Trimming removed 3 bases from V and 7 bases from J; junction bases left unmatched: 9. The CDR3 has 15 residues. Germline CDR1 and CDR2: SNHLY and FYNNEI. CDR3 DNA sequence: TGTGCCAGCAGTGATAGGGGGACAGGGATCGGTGGCTACACCTTC. This gives the protein CASSDRGTGIGGYTF.

The rearrangement links TRBV18 to TRBJ1-2; 8 bases agree with TRBD1. Per the germline V gene, CDR1 is KGHSH and CDR2 is LQKENI. V lost 4 bases to trimming and J lost 6 bases; unmatched junction nucleotides: 7. The CDR3 sequence is 14 residues long. CDR3 DNA sequence: TGTGCCAGCTCACGGGAGCGGACAGGGCATGGCTACACCTTC. It yields the protein CASSRERTGHGYTF.

V is TRBV6-6 and J is TRBJ2-7; TRBD1 is a possible D gene (6 bases). From germline, CDR1 is MNHNY and CDR2 SVGAGI (reference sequence). V was cut by 6 bases and J by 0 bases, with 9 bases left in between. The CDR3 is made up of 13 amino acids. The CDR3 here is CASRGDNSYEQYF. CDR3 DNA: TGTGCCAGCAGGGGGGACAACTCCTACGAGCAGTACTTC.

The genes are TRBV27 and TRBJ1-2, with TRBD1 matching over 8 bases. V shed 5 bases and J 8 bases; nucleotides not matched to a gene: 13. The germline V gene has CDR1 MNHEY and CDR2 SMNVEV (reference sequence). This CDR3 is built from 15 residues. CDR3 sequence: CASSAFGTGGVGYTF. The DNA of the CDR3 is TGTGCCAGCAGTGCGTTTGGGACAGGAGGAGTCGGCTACACCTTC.

The rearrangement uses TRBV25-1 and TRBJ1-6; 9 bases are a match to TRBD1. Germline CDR1 reads MGHDK; CDR2 reads SYGVNS. V shed 4 bases, J shed 9 bases, and the junction held 7 bases outside the gene matches. There are 15 residues in the CDR3. CDR3 region: CASSVTTGGFSPLHF. The CDR3 DNA follows: TGTGCCAGCAGTGTGACGACAGGGGGGTTTTCACCCCTCCACTTT. Full variable domain (missing parts from reference TRBV25-1 and TRBJ1-6): EADIYQTPRYLVIGTGKKITLECSQTMGHDKMYWYQQDPGMELHLIHYSYGVNSTEKGDLSSESTVSRIRTEHFPLTLESARPSHTSQYLCASSVTTGGFSPLHFGNGTRLTVT.

This clone appeared a single time. The chain uses TRBV4-3 and TRBJ2-5, with TRBD2 as a possible D gene (5 bases). The CDR3 contains 16 residues. Deletions cut 0 bases from V and 5 bases from J, with 16 bases between. CDR1 LGHNA and CDR2 YSLEER come from the germline V gene. CDR3 nucleotides: TGCGCCAGCAGCCAAGATTCGGCGGGTTCGGCGGAGACCCAGTACTTC. Protein sequence: CASSQDSAGSAETQYF.

This sequence joins TRBV5-6 and TRBJ2-5; the match to TRBD2 covers 11 bases. CDR3 length: 16 amino acids. Germline V gene sequence: CDR1 SGHDT, CDR2 YYEEEE. After removal of 4 bases from V and 6 bases from J, the junction contained 11 bases not matched to a gene. CDR3 sequence reads: CASSEGLADPWKTQYF. Written as DNA, the CDR3 is TGTGCCAGCAGCGAGGGACTAGCGGACCCGTGGAAGACCCAGTACTTC. The full variable domain, in which reference TRBV5-6 and TRBJ2-5 provide the parts outside the CDR3, is DAGVTQSPTHLIKTRGQQVTLRCSPKSGHDTVSWYQQALGQGPQFIFQYYEEEERQRGNFPDRFSGHQFPNYSSELNVNALLLGDSALYLCASSEGLADPWKTQYFGPGTRLLVL.

V usage is TRBV21-1 and J usage is TRBJ1-1. TRBV21-1 is given as a pseudogene. This CDR3 is 12 amino acids long. The CDR3 sequence is CASSIGALRAFF. The CDR3 DNA reads TGTGCCAGCAGTATCGGAGCCCTGAGAGCTTTCTTT.